This record covers a single T cell receptor (beta chain). Antigen specificity is unknown. Only in-frame clones appear in the TCRdb table, and some are missing; sequencing was by immunoSEQ multiplex PCR. The table has roughly 25,000 clones, roughly 78% seen once; the top ten hold 11%. Brentuximab vedotin exposure varied among the patients, all of whom had relapsed after autologous stem cell transplantation. The patients, who had relapsed/refractory classical Hodgkin lymphoma, achieved best responses of complete response, partial response or progressive disease. This sample was included in a study of PD-1 blockade in classical Hodgkin lymphoma. Study summary: Intravenous delivery of nivolumab at 3 mg/kg to patients occurred every 2 weeks. Whole-study results and caveats: Repertoire differences have undefined causes, possibly disease activity or prior therapy. According to reports, newly diagnosed patients had lower baseline TCR diversity than healthy donors, and relapsed/refractory patients had lower baseline TCR diversity still.

V was clipped by 9 bases and J by 1 base, with 19 bases between them. This CDR3 contains 15 residues. CDR1 is SGHKS, CDR2 YYEKEE, per germline (reference sequence). The chain carries TRBV5-5 and TRBJ1-1; no clear D gene. The receptor's source is a human donor with classical Hodgkin lymphoma. The source was peripheral blood mononuclear cells (PBMCs), collected before the second cycle of nivolumab. This CDR3 is CATLFRRHENTEAFF. The CDR3 region has the DNA TGTGCCACCTTGTTTCGCAGGCACGAGAACACTGAAGCTTTCTTT. The entire variable domain, with the rest obtained from reference TRBV5-5 and TRBJ1-1, is as follows: DAGVTQSPTHLIKTRGQQVTLRCSPISGHKSVSWYQQVLGQGPQFIFQYYEKEERGRGNFPDRFSARQFPNYSSELNVNALLLGDSALYLCATLFRRHENTEAFFGQGTRLTVV.